These 28 T cell receptor beta chains share one sample of origin, sequenced in a study of blood T cell repertoires in COVID-19. Using immunoSEQ multiplex PCR, the repertoire was profiled, and TCRdb retains in-frame clones only, with some absent. The table shows 150,000 to 200,000 clones, with 94% occurring only once. Sample: peripheral blood. The source is a man aged 25-40 years with COVID-19, enrolled during active disease.

The genes are TRBV18 and TRBJ2-7; D not resolved. The CDR3 runs 12 residues. Germline V gene sequence: CDR1 KGHSH, CDR2 LQKENI. V lost 0 bases, J lost 3 bases, and 3 bases lay in between. This CDR3 reads CASSPPIYEQYF. The CDR3 coding sequence is TGTGCCAGCTCACCACCCATCTACGAGCAGTACTTC. The full variable domain, completed using reference TRBV18 and TRBJ2-7, is NAGVMQNPRHLVRRRGQEARLRCSPMKGHSHVYWYRQLPEEGLKFMVYLQKENIIDESGMPKERFSAEFPKEGPSILRIQQVVRGDSAAYFCASSPPIYEQYFGPGTRLTVT.

V gene TRBV18 combines with J gene TRBJ1-5; 10 nucleotides agree with TRBD1. V trimming: 4 bases; J trimming: 4 bases; junction bases outside the gene matches: 1. This CDR3 is built from 14 residues. Germline values: CDR1 KGHSH, CDR2 LQKENI. CDR3 nucleotide sequence: TGTGCCAGCTCACTGGACAGGGGGAATCAGCCCCAGCATTTT. It specifies CASSLDRGNQPQHF.

The rearrangement joins TRBV7-7 to TRBJ2-2; D remains ambiguous. The CDR3 is 14 amino acids. Per the germline V gene, CDR1 is SSHAT and CDR2 is FNYEAQ (reference sequence). V dropped 0 bases and J dropped 2 bases, with 4 bases sitting between them. CDR3 in DNA: TGTGCCAGCAGCTTAGCCAGAAACACCGGGGAGCTGTTTTTT. It yields the protein CASSLARNTGELFF.

The chain recombines TRBV19 with TRBJ2-1; 10 bases map to TRBD2. Per the germline V gene, CDR1 is LNHDA and CDR2 is SQIVND (reference sequence). The V segment lost 5 bases and the J segment 2 bases; nucleotides outside the gene matches: 3. The CDR3 extends over 15 amino acids. The CDR3 region has the DNA TGTGCCAGTAGTGAAGCGGGGGGGACCTACAATGAGCAGTTCTTC. This translates into CASSEAGGTYNEQFF. The whole variable domain, remainder taken from reference TRBV19 and TRBJ2-1, is DGGITQSPKYLFRKEGQNVTLSCEQNLNHDAMYWYRQDPGQGLRLIYYSQIVNDFQKGDIAEGYSVSREKKESFPLTVTSAQKNPTAFYLCASSEAGGTYNEQFFGPGTRLTVL.

This clone showed up just once. V and J are TRBV5-1 and TRBJ1-5; 8 bases map to TRBD1. V dropped 0 bases and J dropped 5; count of bases not matched to a gene: 4. The CDR3 loop spans 15 amino acids. CDR1 and CDR2 (germline): SGHRS, YFSETQ. The CDR3 sequence: CASSLDTGGYQPQHF. DNA for the CDR3: TGCGCCAGCAGCTTGGATACAGGGGGGTATCAGCCCCAGCATTTT.

The gene calls are TRBV25-1 and TRBJ1-6; TRBD1 agrees at 8 bases. The CDR3 is 16 amino acids. In germline, CDR1 is MGHDK, CDR2 SYGVNS. V shed 4 bases, J shed 9 bases, and the junction held 11 bases outside the gene matches. In DNA, the CDR3 is TGTGCCAGCAGTGCAGGGGGCACTTCGATTAGTTCACCCCTCCACTTT. As protein: CASSAGGTSISSPLHF.

The rearrangement uses TRBV19 and TRBJ1-5; tentatively, D is TRBD1 (6 bases). Germline V CDR1 and CDR2: LNHDA, SQIVND (reference sequence). V was shortened by 3 bases and J by 3 bases, with 9 bases between the two germline ends. The CDR3 length is 14 residues. Written as DNA, the CDR3 is TGTGCCAGTAGTATTGGGGGCGACAATCAGCCCCAGCATTTT. Protein sequence: CASSIGGDNQPQHF.

This clone was observed a single time. The genes are TRBV4-2 and TRBJ2-7, with TRBD1 identical over 9 bases. V gave up 0 bases and J gave up 5 bases; unmatched junction bases: 14. CDR1 is LGHNA and CDR2 is YNFKEQ in the germline V gene. The CDR3 length is 18 residues. In DNA form, the CDR3 reads TGTGCCAGCAGCCAAGATTGGAAGAACAGGGGGCGTGAACACGAGCAGTACTTC. Translated: CASSQDWKNRGREHEQYF.

V usage is TRBV7-9 and J usage is TRBJ2-1; 11 positions match TRBD2. The germline V gene has CDR1 SEHNR and CDR2 FQNEAQ (reference sequence). The CDR3 has 16 amino acids. V shed 4 bases, J shed 5 bases, and the junction held 7 bases outside the gene matches. The CDR3 sequence is CASSSTSGGSHNEQFF. CDR3 bases: TGTGCCAGCAGCTCAACTAGCGGGGGTTCCCACAATGAGCAGTTCTTC. Variable domain in full (rest from reference TRBV7-9 and TRBJ2-1): DTGVSQNPRHKITKRGQNVTFRCDPISEHNRLYWYRQTLGQGPEFLTYFQNEAQLEKSRLLSDRFSAERPKGSFSTLEIQRTEQGDSAMYLCASSSTSGGSHNEQFFGPGTRLTVL.

V and J are TRBV14 and TRBJ1-6; D is ambiguous. The CDR3 has 17 amino acids. Deletions cut 1 base from V and 4 bases from J, with 14 bases between. Germline-derived CDR1 and CDR2 are SGHDN and FVKESK. DNA for the CDR3: TGTGCCAGCAGCCAAGTCTCGGCGGCTTTTTATAATTCACCCCTCCACTTT. Translating gives CASSQVSAAFYNSPLHF.

The chain joins TRBV30 to TRBJ1-4; D is undetermined. CDR1 GTSNPN and CDR2 SVGIG come from the germline V gene (reference sequence). The V gene lost 1 base and the J gene lost 12 bases, with 18 bases spanning the gap. There are 14 residues in the CDR3. Written as DNA, the CDR3 is TGTGCCTGGAGTGGCGACGGGGTCGTGGTGCAACTGTTTTTT. Protein sequence: CAWSGDGVVVQLFF.

The chain recombines TRBV19 with TRBJ1-5; D not resolved. Trimming pared 3 bases from V and 2 bases from J, leaving 11 bases between. In germline, CDR1 is LNHDA, CDR2 SQIVND (reference sequence). The CDR3 is 15 residues long. The CDR3 here is CASSIVFGGNQPQHF. The DNA of the CDR3 is TGTGCCAGTAGTATTGTGTTCGGGGGCAATCAGCCCCAGCATTTT.

The chain joins TRBV11-1 to TRBJ2-7, with 9 bases fitting TRBD1. V was pared by 3 bases and J by 7 bases, with 7 bases of the junction left unmatched. Per germline, CDR1 SGHAT and CDR2 FQDESV (reference sequence). This CDR3 is built from 14 residues. CDR3 amino acids: CASSFPGTGWEQYF. The CDR3 DNA sequence: TGTGCCAGCAGCTTCCCAGGGACAGGGTGGGAGCAGTACTTC.

The table lists this clone with a few counts. The genes are TRBV10-3 and TRBJ1-4; 7 bases fit TRBD1. The CDR3 extends over 17 amino acids. Germline V gene sequence: CDR1 ENHRY, CDR2 SYGVKD. V lost 0 bases and J lost 4; bases outside the gene matches: 8. The CDR3 coding sequence is TGTGCCATCAGTGAGTCGTTGGTCAGGGGGTTTAATGAAAAACTGTTTTTT. Its protein product is CAISESLVRGFNEKLFF.

The genes are TRBV19 and TRBJ2-2; 11 bases align to TRBD2. The V gene's germline CDR1 is LNHDA and CDR2 SQIVND (reference sequence). The CDR3 loop spans 18 amino acids. J was trimmed by 2 bases and V by 4 bases; bases with no gene match: 9. For the CDR3, the DNA is TGTGCCAGTAGTAGTAGGCTAGCGGGGGGCATTAACACCGGGGAGCTGTTTTTT. Translation gives CASSSRLAGGINTGELFF.

The rearrangement joins TRBV19 to TRBJ2-2, with 13 bases fitting TRBD2. Germline values: CDR1 LNHDA, CDR2 SQIVND (reference sequence). The V segment lost 8 bases and the J segment 8 bases; nucleotides outside the gene matches: 8. The CDR3 length is 15 residues. CDR3 amino acids: CASYTSGGASGELFF. CDR3 DNA sequence: TGTGCCAGTTATACTAGCGGGGGGGCCAGTGGGGAGCTGTTTTTT.

The chain employs TRBV7-9 and TRBJ1-2; perhaps TRBD1 as D (5 bases). From germline, CDR1 is SEHNR and CDR2 FQNEAQ (reference sequence). Trimming stripped 5 bases from V and 7 bases from J, with 11 bases between. The CDR3 contains 12 residues. The DNA for the CDR3 is TGTGCCAGCAGCCCCCAGGGAAGTGGCTACACCTTC. Amino acids: CASSPQGSGYTF.

V is TRBV5-1 and J is TRBJ2-7; 9 nucleotides match TRBD1. Losses at the gene ends were 4 bases for V and 3 bases for J; bases not matched to a gene: 5. The germline CDR1 and CDR2 sequences are SGHRS and YFSETQ. This CDR3 is 14 amino acids long. The CDR3 sequence is CASSRQGEVYEQYF. The CDR3 DNA follows: TGCGCCAGCAGCCGACAGGGGGAAGTCTACGAGCAGTACTTC.

This clone was seen only once. J is TRBJ1-6 and V is TRBV5-1, with 9 positions matching TRBD1. The germline V gene encodes CDR1 SGHRS and CDR2 YFSETQ. This CDR3 contains 17 residues. Trimming cost V 0 bases and J 3 bases; bases outside gene matches: 4. The CDR3 DNA is TGCGCCAGCAGCTTGGCGGGGGACAGGGTCTATAATTCACCCCTCCACTTT. Translated: CASSLAGDRVYNSPLHF.

This chain joins TRBV19 and TRBJ1-4; the match to TRBD1 covers 8 bases. This CDR3 has 13 residues. V lost 2 bases to trimming and J lost 8 bases; unmatched junction nucleotides: 1. Germline V lookup: CDR1 LNHDA, CDR2 SQIVND (reference sequence). CDR3 nucleotides: TGTGCCAGTAGTATACAGGGGGCCGAAAAACTGTTTTTT. This translates into CASSIQGAEKLFF. Complete variable domain (other parts from reference TRBV19 and TRBJ1-4): DGGITQSPKYLFRKEGQNVTLSCEQNLNHDAMYWYRQDPGQGLRLIYYSQIVNDFQKGDIAEGYSVSREKKESFPLTVTSAQKNPTAFYLCASSIQGAEKLFFGSGTQLSVL.

This chain connects TRBV7-2 to TRBJ2-7; 14 bases line up with TRBD2. The CDR3 loop spans 16 amino acids. Trimming cost V 7 bases and J 0 bases; bases outside gene matches: 5. Germline assignment: CDR1 SGHTA and CDR2 FQGNSA. The CDR3 reads CASTGTSGGLSYEQYF. In DNA, the CDR3 is TGTGCCAGCACCGGGACTAGCGGGGGCCTCTCCTACGAGCAGTACTTC.

V is TRBV9 and J is TRBJ1-4; 7 positions match TRBD1. Germline trimming cut 4 bases from V and 5 bases from J; bases unmatched to any gene: 17. This CDR3 contains 18 residues. The germline gives CDR1 SGDLS, CDR2 YYNGEE. The CDR3 loop reads CASSPNPTGRIANEKLFF. The CDR3 DNA is TGTGCCAGCAGCCCGAACCCGACAGGGAGGATAGCGAATGAAAAACTGTTTTTT. Complete variable domain (other parts from reference TRBV9 and TRBJ1-4): DSGVTQTPKHLITATGQRVTLRCSPRSGDLSVYWYQQSLDQGLQFLIQYYNGEERAKGNILERFSAQQFPDLHSELNLSSLELGDSALYFCASSPNPTGRIANEKLFFGSGTQLSVL.

This chain joins TRBV18 and TRBJ1-1; the D gene is possibly TRBD1 (5 bases). The V end was cut by 5 bases, the J end by 1 base, with 11 bases between. Looked up from germline, CDR1 is KGHSH and CDR2 is LQKENI. The CDR3 consists of 14 residues. For the CDR3, the DNA is TGTGCCAGCTCAACCGAGGACACGAACACTGAAGCTTTCTTT. This gives the protein CASSTEDTNTEAFF.

The chain employs TRBV7-9 and TRBJ1-2; D is ambiguous. V was shortened by 1 base and J by 3 bases, with 12 bases between the two germline ends. CDR1 and CDR2 from the germline V gene are SEHNR and FQNEAQ (reference sequence). The CDR3 loop spans 15 amino acids. The CDR3 DNA sequence: TGTGCCAGCAGCTTAGTGGTGGACTCGGACTATGGCTACACCTTC. Translating it yields CASSLVVDSDYGYTF.

The chain combines TRBV30 with TRBJ2-2; D remains ambiguous. The CDR3 is 11 residues long. Trimming pared 2 bases from V and 7 bases from J, leaving 5 bases between. The V gene's germline CDR1 is GTSNPN and CDR2 SVGIG (reference sequence). This chain's CDR3 is CAWSHFGELFF. CDR3 DNA: TGTGCCTGGAGTCACTTCGGGGAGCTGTTTTTT.

The chain combines TRBV23-1 with TRBJ1-6; D not resolved. TRBV23-1 is an open reading frame, and its role is uncertain. Deletions cut 9 bases from V and 15 bases from J, with 15 bases between. This CDR3 is built from 11 residues. This CDR3 reads CARDSWAYLHF. The DNA for the CDR3 is TGCGCCAGGGATTCTTGGGCGTACCTCCACTTT.

The chain couples TRBV10-3 to TRBJ2-1; TRBD1 agrees at 7 bases. Germline V gene lookup returns CDR1 ENHRY and CDR2 SYGVKD. The CDR3 is made up of 15 amino acids. Trimming removed 0 bases from V and 1 base from J; junction bases left unmatched: 0. The CDR3 DNA follows: TGTGCCATCAGTGAGTCGGGACAGTCCTACAATGAGCAGTTCTTC. Its protein product is CAISESGQSYNEQFF.

The rearrangement uses TRBV10-2 and TRBJ1-3; D might be TRBD1 (5 bases). Germline loops: CDR1 WSHSY, CDR2 SAAADI. Trimming stripped 2 bases from V and 2 bases from J, with 16 bases between. The length of the CDR3 is 17 residues. The CDR3 loop reads CASSEAGRIGAGNTIYF. As DNA, the CDR3 is TGCGCCAGCAGTGAGGCTGGGAGGATAGGGGCTGGAAACACCATATATTTT.